This T cell receptor beta chain was sequenced in a study of tumor and adjacent non-tumor tissue in lung cancer. The template was RNA from unsorted bulk tissue. Distant lung tissue was collected more than 3 cm away from the tumor edge. The sample holds many counts of this clonotype. The library came from three nested PCR rounds adapted from ARM-PCR protocols. TCRdb recomputed calls from the multiplex PCR reads with MiXCR, one row per CDR3 protein. Altogether 90,000 to 120,000 distinct CDR3 sequences are present, about 62% being singletons, with the ten largest covering roughly a fifth. The sample was distant non-tumor lung tissue. The source of this sequence is a man aged 25 to 45 with non-small cell lung cancer.

The CDR3 sequence is CASRTLGQSGELFF. The CDR3 DNA reads as TGTGCCAGCAGGACTTTGGGGCAAAGCGGGGAGCTGTTTTTT. V and J are TRBV6-5 and TRBJ2-2, with a weak D call TRBD1 (5 bases). Trimming removed 6 bases from V and 7 bases from J, with 15 bases in between. The CDR3 runs to 14 residues. The germline CDR1 and CDR2 sequences are MNHEY and SVGAGI.